A single sample is the source of the 28 T cell receptor beta chains below, sequenced in a study of blood T cell repertoires in COVID-19. TCRdb keeps only in-frame clones here, not all; method: immunoSEQ multiplex PCR. Among fewer than 700,000 clones listed, roughly 91% were seen once. Sequencing was performed on peripheral blood. The receptors stem from a woman between 50 and 59 years old with COVID-19, enrolled during active disease.

The chain is built from TRBV28 and TRBJ2-3, with a tentative D call TRBD2 (6 bases). V lost 6 bases and J 2 bases, leaving 12 bases between the germline ends. CDR3 size: 14 residues. CDR1 is MDHEN, CDR2 SYDVKM, per germline. The CDR3 is CASSRDSYTDTQYF. The CDR3 DNA reads as TGTGCCAGCAGCCGGGACTCGTACACAGATACGCAGTATTTT.

The chain uses TRBV27 and TRBJ1-2; 7 bases map to TRBD1. CDR1 is MNHEY and CDR2 is SMNVEV in the germline V gene (reference sequence). The CDR3 extends over 13 amino acids. V shed 4 bases and J 5 bases; nucleotides not matched to a gene: 4. The CDR3 sequence: CASSSGQIYGYTF. In DNA, the CDR3 is TGTGCCAGCAGTTCGGGACAGATATATGGCTACACCTTC.

The genes are TRBV2 and TRBJ2-7, with TRBD2 matching over 8 bases. After removal of 7 bases from V and 7 bases from J, the junction contained 9 bases not matched to a gene. The CDR3 extends over 13 amino acids. Germline V CDR1 and CDR2: SNHLY, FYNNEI. The CDR3 is CASTGTSLSEQYF. In DNA, the CDR3 is TGTGCCAGCACCGGGACTAGTCTCAGTGAGCAGTACTTC.

This chain connects TRBV5-1 to TRBJ1-4; D call uncertain. The CDR3 is 15 residues long. Germline V gene data show CDR1 as SGHRS and CDR2 as YFSETQ. The V end was cut by 4 bases, the J end by 8 bases, with 18 bases between. The CDR3 DNA reads as TGCGCCAGCAGCCCTACCCAAGTAGGCAGGGAAAAACTGTTTTTT. It is translated as CASSPTQVGREKLFF.

The rearrangement uses TRBV19 and TRBJ1-1; 8 bases map to TRBD1. CDR1 LNHDA and CDR2 SQIVND come from the germline V gene (reference sequence). The junction had 8 bases not matched to a gene; V was cut back by 10 bases and J by 1 base. The CDR3 runs to 14 residues. The CDR3 DNA reads as TGTGCCACTCAGGACAGGGCCAGGAACACTGAAGCTTTCTTT. Translated, it gives CATQDRARNTEAFF.

V and J are TRBV2 and TRBJ2-1, with D maybe TRBD1 (6 bases). This CDR3 has 14 residues. Germline values: CDR1 SNHLY, CDR2 FYNNEI. Between the trimmed V and J ends, which lost 4 bases and 7 bases, there was a span of 14 bases. The CDR3 DNA reads as TGTGCCAGCAGTGCTGTGAACAGGGAAAATGAGCAGTTCTTC. The encoded protein is CASSAVNRENEQFF.

V usage is TRBV24-1 and J usage is TRBJ2-3; 9 bases are shared with TRBD1. The length of the CDR3 is 17 residues. Looked up from germline, CDR1 is KGHDR and CDR2 is SFDVKD. V gave up 2 bases and J gave up 1 base; unmatched junction bases: 6. Here the CDR3 DNA reads TGTGCCACCAGTGATTCCACAGGGGGCGTCCGCACAGATACGCAGTATTTT. It yields the protein CATSDSTGGVRTDTQYF.

The sample holds one count of this clone. This rearrangement joins TRBV6-4 to TRBJ2-7; 8 nucleotides line up with TRBD1. The V gene's germline CDR1 is MRHNA and CDR2 SNTAGT. CDR3 length equals 14 residues. The V and J ends lost 7 bases and 3 bases, in that order; junction bases with no gene match: 8. CDR3 protein: CASKAGTGYYEQYF. As DNA, the CDR3 is TGTGCCAGCAAGGCCGGGACAGGATACTACGAGCAGTACTTC.

This chain connects TRBV11-2 to TRBJ1-1; weak D call: TRBD1 (5 bases). V gave up 0 bases and J gave up 0 bases, with 17 bases separating them. This CDR3 spans 18 amino acids. The germline gives CDR1 SGHAT, CDR2 FQNNGV. CDR3 protein: CASSLDSRQGGLNTEAFF. Written as DNA, the CDR3 is TGTGCCAGCAGCTTAGATTCGAGGCAGGGCGGATTGAACACTGAAGCTTTCTTT.

This chain joins TRBV5-4 and TRBJ2-5; no firm D call. The germline V and J ends were trimmed by 4 bases and 4 bases, with 20 bases remaining between them. The germline V gene encodes CDR1 SGHNT and CDR2 YYREEE (reference sequence). This CDR3 region has 16 residues. CDR3 sequence reads: CASSQGLDGEGETQYF. In nucleotides, the CDR3 is TGTGCCAGCAGCCAAGGTCTCGACGGAGAAGGAGAGACCCAGTACTTC.

The CDR3 sequence: CASGYMGANTEAFF. The CDR3, as DNA: TGTGCTAGTGGTTACATGGGGGCTAACACTGAAGCTTTCTTT. V usage is TRBV12-5 and J usage is TRBJ1-1; TRBD1 might be the D (6 bases). Germline CDR1 and CDR2: LGHNT and FRNRAP. There are 14 residues in the CDR3. The V end lost 4 bases, the J end lost 2 bases, and 11 bases lay between the germline ends.

The chain links TRBV29-1 to TRBJ1-2; 10 nucleotides match TRBD1. This CDR3 is 17 amino acids long. V lost 2 bases to trimming and J lost 7 bases; unmatched junction nucleotides: 16. Germline V lookup: CDR1 SQVTM, CDR2 ANQGSEA. The CDR3 is CSVEYPGQGRFVSGYTF. CDR3 coding DNA: TGCAGCGTTGAATATCCGGGACAGGGGAGATTTGTTAGTGGCTACACCTTC.

The chain couples TRBV30 to TRBJ1-1; D perhaps matches TRBD1 (5 bases). V was clipped by 2 bases and J by 5 bases, with 15 bases between them. Per germline, CDR1 GTSNPN and CDR2 SVGIG (reference sequence). The CDR3 length is 14 residues. CDR3 coding DNA: TGTGCCTGGAGTCTGACAGACTCCGGGACTGAAGCTTTCTTT. Translation gives CAWSLTDSGTEAFF.

This clone has only a few counts. The chain joins TRBV27 to TRBJ1-5, with 8 bases identical to TRBD1. Per the germline V gene, CDR1 is MNHEY and CDR2 is SMNVEV (reference sequence). V gave up 5 bases and J gave up 2 bases; unmatched junction bases: 5. This CDR3 spans 15 amino acids. The CDR3 coding sequence is TGTGCCAGCAGTCCGGACAGGGATGGCAATCAGCCCCAGCATTTT. As protein: CASSPDRDGNQPQHF.

The rearrangement links TRBV28 to TRBJ2-3; D uncertain. Germline CDR1 MDHEN, CDR2 SYDVKM. The length of the CDR3 is 13 residues. V lost 5 bases and J lost 3, with 9 bases in between. The CDR3 sequence is CASSDTVTDTQYF. CDR3 nucleotide sequence: TGTGCCAGCAGTGACACAGTGACAGATACGCAGTATTTT.

The chain links TRBV6-5 to TRBJ2-7; 8 bases match TRBD1. Germline CDR1 reads MNHEY; CDR2 reads SVGAGI. The CDR3 has 14 amino acids. V shed 6 bases, J shed 0 bases, and the junction held 4 bases outside the gene matches. The DNA of the CDR3 is TGTGCCAGCAGAGCCGGACAGGGCTCCTACGAGCAGTACTTC. Translated, it gives CASRAGQGSYEQYF.

This chain joins TRBV5-1 and TRBJ2-1; 10 bases agree with TRBD2. This CDR3 is built from 16 residues. Trimming took 1 base from V and 7 from J; bases not matched to a gene: 8. Germline CDR1 SGHRS, CDR2 YFSETQ. The DNA for the CDR3 is TGCGCCAGCAGCTTGACTAGCGGGGTTTTGGGTAATGAGCAGTTCTTC. It encodes CASSLTSGVLGNEQFF.

Notes on this clone: The sample carries other DNA sequences with the same CDR3. The chain carries TRBV18 and TRBJ2-7; D gene unclear. This CDR3 contains 13 residues. Germline-derived CDR1 and CDR2 are KGHSH and LQKENI. The V end lost 3 bases, the J end lost 0 bases, and 6 bases lay between the germline ends. The CDR3 protein is CASSPASSYEQYF. CDR3 bases: TGTGCCAGCTCACCGGCCAGCTCCTACGAGCAGTACTTC.

CDR3 nucleotides: TGTGCCAGTAGTTCCGGGACAGGGGCCACCGGGGAGCTGTTTTTT. Residues: CASSSGTGATGELFF. This rearrangement joins TRBV19 to TRBJ2-2; TRBD1 matches 10 bases. The CDR3 contains 15 residues. The V and J ends lost 5 bases and 4 bases, in that order; junction bases with no gene match: 4. CDR1 and CDR2 from the germline V gene are LNHDA and SQIVND (reference sequence).

The chain joins TRBV13 to TRBJ2-1; 9 bases map to TRBD2. CDR1 and CDR2 (germline): PRHDT, FYEKMQ (reference sequence). CDR3 length equals 15 residues. Trimming cost V 3 bases and J 4 bases; bases outside gene matches: 4. CDR3 DNA sequence: TGTGCCAGCAGCTTCTTGAGCGGGGGGTACAATGAGCAGTTCTTC. It codes for CASSFLSGGYNEQFF.

The chain couples TRBV6-2 or TRBV6-3 to TRBJ1-5; TRBD1 is a possible D gene (5 bases). Germline values: CDR1 MNHEY, CDR2 SVGEGT. This CDR3 contains 16 residues. The germline V and J ends were trimmed by 0 bases and 2 bases, with 11 bases remaining between them. CDR3 DNA sequence: TGTGCCAGCAGTTACTCGTTCGGGGGTGGCAATCAGCCCCAGCATTTT. This translates into CASSYSFGGGNQPQHF.

The chain combines TRBV10-2 with TRBJ1-1; D is unresolved. V lost 6 bases and J 2 bases, leaving 10 bases between the germline ends. CDR3 length: 13 amino acids. Germline CDR1 reads WSHSY; CDR2 reads SAAADI. The CDR3 DNA is TGCGCCAGCAGGTTACAGAGAAACACTGAAGCTTTCTTT. Its translation: CASRLQRNTEAFF.

The chain uses TRBV1 and TRBJ2-3; TRBD1 is the table's D call and was not checked against the DNA. TRBV1 is given as a pseudogene. CDR3 length equals 12 residues. CDR3 in DNA: TGCACCAGTAAAACAGGCACAGATACGCAGTATTTT. Amino acid sequence: CTSKTGTDTQYF.

This chain joins TRBV27 and TRBJ2-7; a weak D match, TRBD1 (6 bases). V lost 4 bases to trimming and J lost 6 bases, with 16 bases between them. Germline V gene sequence: CDR1 MNHEY, CDR2 SMNVEV (reference sequence). The CDR3 is made up of 14 amino acids. The CDR3 reads CASSSPLRGTEQYF. In DNA, the CDR3 is TGTGCCAGCAGTTCCCCCCTCAGGGGCACCGAGCAGTACTTC.

This clone has a count of ten or more. The chain has TRBV7-3 and TRBJ1-6; D is ambiguous. Germline V gene data show CDR1 as SGHTA and CDR2 as FQGTGA. The CDR3 covers 18 residues. Trimming cost V 5 bases and J 0 bases, with 17 bases left between them. The CDR3 reads CASSPTRTRSSYNSPLHF. The CDR3 DNA sequence: TGTGCCAGCAGCCCCACCCGTACTCGTAGCTCCTATAATTCACCCCTCCACTTT.

The rearrangement uses TRBV14 and TRBJ2-7; D is possibly TRBD2 (6 bases). In germline, CDR1 is SGHDN, CDR2 FVKESK. Trimming took 4 bases from V and 0 from J, leaving 13 bases between them. CDR3 length: 15 residues. CDR3 loop: CASSLGTYSSYEQYF. The DNA for the CDR3 is TGTGCCAGCAGCCTTGGGACTTATAGCTCCTACGAGCAGTACTTC.

The V call is TRBV29-1, the J call TRBJ2-3; 11 positions agree with TRBD1. The V gene end was trimmed by 6 bases and the J gene end by 4 bases; junction bases not matched to a gene: 6. CDR1 SQVTM and CDR2 ANQGSEA come from the germline V gene. CDR3 length: 14 amino acids. The CDR3 here is CSVRGTGGPDTQYF. The DNA of the CDR3 is TGCAGCGTCAGGGGGACAGGGGGGCCAGATACGCAGTATTTT.

This clone was detected once. V gene TRBV21-1 combines with J gene TRBJ1-1; TRBD1, as called in the table, went unchecked against the DNA. TRBV21-1 corresponds to a pseudogene. The CDR3 spans 16 residues. For the CDR3, the DNA is TGTGCCAGCAGCCTCTTGCACGACAGGCGAAACACTGAAGCTTTCTTT. It yields the protein CASSLLHDRRNTEAFF.